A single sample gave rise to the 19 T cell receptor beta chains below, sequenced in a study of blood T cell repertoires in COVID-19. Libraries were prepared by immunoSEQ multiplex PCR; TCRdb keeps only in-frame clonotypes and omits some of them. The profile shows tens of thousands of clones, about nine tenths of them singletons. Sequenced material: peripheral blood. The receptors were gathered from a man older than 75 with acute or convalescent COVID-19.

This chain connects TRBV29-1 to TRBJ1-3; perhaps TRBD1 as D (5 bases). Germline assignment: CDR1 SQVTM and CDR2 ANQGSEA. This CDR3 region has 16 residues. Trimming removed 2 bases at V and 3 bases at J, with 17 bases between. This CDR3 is CSVELVTATDGNTIYF. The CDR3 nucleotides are TGCAGCGTTGAATTGGTGACAGCCACTGATGGAAACACCATATATTTT.

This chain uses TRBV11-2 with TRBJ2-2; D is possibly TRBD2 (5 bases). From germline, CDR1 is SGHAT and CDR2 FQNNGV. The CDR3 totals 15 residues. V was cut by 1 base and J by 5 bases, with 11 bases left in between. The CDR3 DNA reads TGTGCCAGCAGCTTAGTGGCAGGCGGGACCGGGGAGCTGTTTTTT. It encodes CASSLVAGGTGELFF. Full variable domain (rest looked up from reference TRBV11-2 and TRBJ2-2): EAGVAQSPRYKIIEKRQSVAFWCNPISGHATLYWYQQILGQGPKLLIQFQNNGVVDDSQLPKDRFSAERLKGVDSTLKIQPAKLEDSAVYLCASSLVAGGTGELFFGEGSRLTVL.

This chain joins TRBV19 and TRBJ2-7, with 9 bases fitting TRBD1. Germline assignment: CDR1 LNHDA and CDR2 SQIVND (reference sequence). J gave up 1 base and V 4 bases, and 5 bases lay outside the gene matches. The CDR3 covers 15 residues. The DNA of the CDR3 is TGTGCCAGTAGTACCCTGGGACAGGGATCCTACGAGCAGTACTTC. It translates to CASSTLGQGSYEQYF.

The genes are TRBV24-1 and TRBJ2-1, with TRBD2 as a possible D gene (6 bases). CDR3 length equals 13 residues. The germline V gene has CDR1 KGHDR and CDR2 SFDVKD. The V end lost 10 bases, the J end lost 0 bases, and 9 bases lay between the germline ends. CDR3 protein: CATETSSYNEQFF. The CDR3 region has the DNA TGTGCCACTGAGACTAGCTCCTACAATGAGCAGTTCTTC.

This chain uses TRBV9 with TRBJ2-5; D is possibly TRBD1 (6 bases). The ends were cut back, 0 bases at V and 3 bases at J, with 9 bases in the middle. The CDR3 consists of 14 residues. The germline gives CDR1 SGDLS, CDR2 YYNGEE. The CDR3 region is CASSVGAGEETQYF. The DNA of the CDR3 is TGTGCCAGCAGCGTAGGGGCAGGGGAAGAGACCCAGTACTTC.

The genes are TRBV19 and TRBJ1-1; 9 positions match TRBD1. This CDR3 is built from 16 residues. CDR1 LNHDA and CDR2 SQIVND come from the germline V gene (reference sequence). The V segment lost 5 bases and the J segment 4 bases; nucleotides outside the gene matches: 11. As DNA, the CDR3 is TGTGCCAGTAGTTATTGGACAGGGGAATATAGCACTGAAGCTTTCTTT. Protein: CASSYWTGEYSTEAFF.

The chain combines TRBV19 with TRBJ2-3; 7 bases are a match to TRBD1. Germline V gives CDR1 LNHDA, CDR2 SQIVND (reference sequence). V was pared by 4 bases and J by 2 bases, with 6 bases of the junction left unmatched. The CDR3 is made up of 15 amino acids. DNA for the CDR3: TGTGCCAGTAGTAGCCGGGACAGCATCACAGATACGCAGTATTTT. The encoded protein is CASSSRDSITDTQYF.

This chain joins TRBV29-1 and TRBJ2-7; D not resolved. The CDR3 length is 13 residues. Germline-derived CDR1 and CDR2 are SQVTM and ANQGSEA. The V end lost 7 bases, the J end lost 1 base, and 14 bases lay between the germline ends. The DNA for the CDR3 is TGCAGCGCAAACACTGGAGTTTCCTACGAGCAGTACTTC. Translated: CSANTGVSYEQYF.

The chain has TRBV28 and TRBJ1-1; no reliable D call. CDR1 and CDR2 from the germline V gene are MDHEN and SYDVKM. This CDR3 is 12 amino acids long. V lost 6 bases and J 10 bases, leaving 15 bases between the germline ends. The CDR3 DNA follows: TGTGCCAGCAGCTCCACTTCCGTGAGAGCTTTCTTT. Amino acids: CASSSTSVRAFF.

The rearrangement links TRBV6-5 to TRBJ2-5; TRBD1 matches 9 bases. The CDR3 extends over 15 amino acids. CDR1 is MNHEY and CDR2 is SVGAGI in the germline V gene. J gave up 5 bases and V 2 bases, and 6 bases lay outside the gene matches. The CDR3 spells CASSYTTGGWETQYF. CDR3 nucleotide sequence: TGTGCCAGCAGTTACACAACAGGGGGCTGGGAGACCCAGTACTTC.

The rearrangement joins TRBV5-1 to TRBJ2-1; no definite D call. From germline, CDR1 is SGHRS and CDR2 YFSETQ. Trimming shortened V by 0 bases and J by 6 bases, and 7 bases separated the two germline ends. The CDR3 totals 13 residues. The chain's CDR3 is CASSLATVNEQFF. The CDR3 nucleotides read TGCGCCAGCAGCTTGGCTACGGTCAATGAGCAGTTCTTC.

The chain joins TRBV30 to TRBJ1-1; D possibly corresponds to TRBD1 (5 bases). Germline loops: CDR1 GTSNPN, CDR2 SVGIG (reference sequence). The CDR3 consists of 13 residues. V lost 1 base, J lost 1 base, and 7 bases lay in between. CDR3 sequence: CAWSGQGNTEAFF. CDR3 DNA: TGTGCCTGGAGTGGCCAGGGGAACACTGAAGCTTTCTTT.

The CDR3 sequence is CASSLARTGRSGNTIYF. CDR3 coding DNA: TGTGCCAGCAGCTTAGCTCGGACAGGGAGATCTGGAAACACCATATATTTT. The chain couples TRBV13 to TRBJ1-3; 8 bases are shared with TRBD1. J gave up 1 base and V 1 base, and 6 bases lay outside the gene matches. Germline V gene sequence: CDR1 PRHDT, CDR2 FYEKMQ (reference sequence). The CDR3 has 17 residues.

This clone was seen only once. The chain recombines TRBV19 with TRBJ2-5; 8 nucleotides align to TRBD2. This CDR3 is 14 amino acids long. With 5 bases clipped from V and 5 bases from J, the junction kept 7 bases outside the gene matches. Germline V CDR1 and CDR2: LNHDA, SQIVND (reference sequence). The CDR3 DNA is TGTGCCAGTAGTGAACGGGGGGGCGTGGAGACCCAGTACTTC. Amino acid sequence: CASSERGGVETQYF.

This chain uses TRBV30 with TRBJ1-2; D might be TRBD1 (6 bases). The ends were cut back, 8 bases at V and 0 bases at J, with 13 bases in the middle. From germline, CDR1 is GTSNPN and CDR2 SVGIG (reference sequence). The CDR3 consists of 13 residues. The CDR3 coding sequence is TGTGCCAGCAGGGGATTCGCTAACTATGGCTACACCTTC. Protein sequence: CASRGFANYGYTF.

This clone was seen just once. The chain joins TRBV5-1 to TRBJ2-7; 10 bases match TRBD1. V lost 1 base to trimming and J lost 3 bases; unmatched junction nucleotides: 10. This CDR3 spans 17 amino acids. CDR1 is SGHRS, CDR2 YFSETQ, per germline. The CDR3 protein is CASSLPLAGQGSYEQYF. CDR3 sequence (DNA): TGCGCCAGCAGCTTGCCTCTTGCGGGACAGGGGAGCTACGAGCAGTACTTC.

The CDR3 reads CASSSIAGGRETQYF. DNA of the CDR3: TGTGCCAGTAGTAGTATAGCGGGGGGGCGGGAGACCCAGTACTTC. The chain couples TRBV19 to TRBJ2-5, with 11 bases fitting TRBD2. The V segment lost 4 bases and the J segment 5 bases; nucleotides outside the gene matches: 6. The CDR3 covers 15 residues. In germline, CDR1 is LNHDA, CDR2 SQIVND (reference sequence).

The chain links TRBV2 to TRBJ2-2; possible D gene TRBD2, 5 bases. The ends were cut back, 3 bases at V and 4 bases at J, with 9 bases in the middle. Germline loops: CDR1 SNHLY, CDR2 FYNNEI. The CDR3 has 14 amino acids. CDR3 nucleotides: TGTGCCAGCAGTGAGGCTAGCCGCACCGGGGAGCTGTTTTTT. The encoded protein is CASSEASRTGELFF.

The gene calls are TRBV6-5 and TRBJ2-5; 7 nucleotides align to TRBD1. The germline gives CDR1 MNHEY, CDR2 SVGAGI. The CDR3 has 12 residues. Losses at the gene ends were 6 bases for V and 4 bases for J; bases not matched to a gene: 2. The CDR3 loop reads CASSGDRETQYF. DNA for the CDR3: TGTGCCAGCAGCGGGGACAGAGAGACCCAGTACTTC.